This record covers a single TCR beta chain. The target antigen is unknown. Profiled with immunoSEQ multiplex PCR; TCRdb holds only in-frame clones, not every one. Here the sample spans 60,000 to 75,000 clones, roughly 89% being singletons. CDR1 MRHNA and CDR2 SNTAGT come from the germline V gene. This CDR3 is built from 14 residues. V dropped 6 bases and J dropped 6; count of bases not matched to a gene: 5. These data originate in a study of T cell responses to AZD1222 COVID-19 vaccine. General study findings and limits: Spike-wide vaccine-associated CD4 TCRs dominated at 160-218 and 743-854.

The source of this sequence is an adult in good health. The sequencing here drew on peripheral blood, taken on day 0 of AZD1222 vaccination. This rearrangement joins TRBV6-4 to TRBJ2-3, with TRBD2 matching 11 bases. The DNA for the CDR3 is TGTGCCAGCAGCGCTACTAGCGGGGGTGATACGCAGTATTTT. Translation gives CASSATSGGDTQYF.